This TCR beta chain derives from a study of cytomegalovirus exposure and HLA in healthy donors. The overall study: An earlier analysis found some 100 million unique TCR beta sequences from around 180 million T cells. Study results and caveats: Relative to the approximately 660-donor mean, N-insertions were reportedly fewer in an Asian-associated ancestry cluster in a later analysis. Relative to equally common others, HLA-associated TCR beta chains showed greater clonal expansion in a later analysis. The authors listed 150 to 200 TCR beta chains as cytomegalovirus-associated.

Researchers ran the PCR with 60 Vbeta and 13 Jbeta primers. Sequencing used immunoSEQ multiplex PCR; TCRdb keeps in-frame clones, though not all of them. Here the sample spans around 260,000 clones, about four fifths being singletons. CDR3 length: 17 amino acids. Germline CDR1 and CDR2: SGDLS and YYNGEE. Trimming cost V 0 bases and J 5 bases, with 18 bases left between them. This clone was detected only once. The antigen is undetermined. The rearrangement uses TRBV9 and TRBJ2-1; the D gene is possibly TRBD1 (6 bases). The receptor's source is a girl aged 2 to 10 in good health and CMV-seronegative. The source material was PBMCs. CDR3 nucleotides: TGTGCCAGCAGCGTAGTCGATGATGTGGCAGGGGACAATGAGCAGTTCTTC. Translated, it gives CASSVVDDVAGDNEQFF.